This TCR beta chain was identified during a study of lymphopenia after photon versus proton radiotherapy. Sequencing used immunoSEQ multiplex PCR; TCRdb keeps in-frame clones, though not all of them. This sample yields roughly 5,000 clones, of which around 89% are seen a single time; over 20% belongs to the top ten. This CDR3 is 15 amino acids long. Germline values: CDR1 LGHNT, CDR2 FRNRAP. The V end was cut by 3 bases, the J end by 5 bases, with 13 bases between. This clonotype originated in a man older than 75 with cholangiocarcinoma. Source: peripheral blood, taken from a patient treated with photon-based radiotherapy. The chain combines TRBV12-5 with TRBJ1-4; TRBD1 might be the D (6 bases). CDR3 sequence (DNA): TGTGCTAGTGGTTTTCCCGACACAGGGAATGAAAAACTGTTTTTT. Translating it yields CASGFPDTGNEKLFF.